Listed below are T cell receptor beta chains from one sample, sequenced in a study of blood T cell repertoires in COVID-19. This table comes from immunoSEQ multiplex PCR, and its TCRdb copy is limited to in-frame clones, with some not included. Altogether about 300,000 clones are present, roughly 91% being singletons, with the ten largest covering 2.5% to 3.5%. The specimen sequenced was PBMCs or T cells enriched from blood (not recorded which). The receptors here all came from a woman in her fifties or sixties who had been exposed to COVID-19. CDR3s leave out the opening cysteine and the closing phenylalanine or tryptophan.

j_call v_call cdr3_aa
TRBJ1-5 TRBV6-1 ASSEAGVQPQH
TRBJ1-1 TRBV28 ASSEGQEGNTEAF
TRBJ1-1 TRBV19 ASPSRAF
TRBJ2-7 TRBV6-6 ASRSLAAPYYEQY
TRBJ1-2 TRBV18 ASSPSDSRGYT
TRBJ2-1 TRBV5-1 ASSPGDRDYNEQF
TRBJ2-2 TRBV4-1 ASSQDSHTGELF
TRBJ1-2 TRBV4-1 ASSQPRGGDFSYT
TRBJ2-2 TRBV5-1 ASSSGGLTGELF
TRBJ1-5 TRBV28 AYSKGGNQPQH
TRBJ2-1 TRBV5-1 ASSPRDTIYNEQF
TRBJ1-5 TRBV27 ASSLRTGQDQPQH
TRBJ2-7 TRBV11-2 ASSPGGAGAYEQY
TRBJ1-1 TRBV19 ASSTNPQGAAAF
TRBJ2-7 TRBV2 ASSDRTIGTGGIEQY
TRBJ1-2 TRBV21-1 ASSKANRVVYGYT
TRBJ1-3 TRBV25-1 ASSDPPGLTIY
TRBJ1-3 TRBV16 ASSQSLGADSGNTIY
TRBJ2-5 TRBV3-1/TRBV3-2 ASSQGTSGALKETQY
TRBJ2-2 TRBV10-2 ASNPGTQKNTGELF
TRBJ2-3 TRBV5-1 ASSRTSGGVIDTQY
TRBJ1-2 TRBV19 ASSIDLRQGAGGYT
TRBJ2-1 TRBV28 ASSLYEPYNEQF
TRBJ1-1 TRBV7-9 ASSLGRGTMNTEAF
TRBJ1-6 TRBV3-1/TRBV3-2 ASSQDSGTNSPLH
TRBJ1-1 TRBV7-9 ASSSLGTENTEAF
TRBJ2-7 TRBV6-6 ASSYGGRAGEQY
TRBJ2-1 TRBV12-3/TRBV12-4 ASSWRGLNEQF
TRBJ1-2 TRBV3-1/TRBV3-2 ASSQVQGSGYT
TRBJ2-6 TRBV20-1 SASATGPVSGANVLT
TRBJ1-1 TRBV11-2 ASSPTSWAVAF
TRBJ2-3 TRBV2 ASRNGGTDTQY
TRBJ1-5 TRBV28 ATYPGRAGPQH
TRBJ2-1 TRBV5-6 ASSSVTGAYNEQF
TRBJ1-3 TRBV10-3 AISEPPTPRDRVFGNTIY
TRBJ1-2 TRBV9 ASSKNSGGYT
TRBJ1-2 TRBV7-2 ASSLDTGDLSGYT
TRBJ2-5 TRBV20-1 SASQRGLGETQY
TRBJ1-1 TRBV27 ASSPTRVIVNTEAF
TRBJ2-2 TRBV3-1/TRBV3-2 ASSTTQGAGELF
TRBJ1-1 TRBV28 ASTPGGGNTEAF
TRBJ1-6 TRBV2 ASSHPFPAQSSYNSPLH
TRBJ1-1 TRBV11-2 ASSLLFRENTEAF
TRBJ2-1 TRBV2 ASSEVGLAVDEQF
TRBJ2-7 TRBV6-1 ASSESPGQGHYEQY
TRBJ1-2 TRBV24-1 ATSDRRGGYT
TRBJ2-1 TRBV12-3/TRBV12-4 ASSSTGYEQF